This T cell receptor beta chain came from a study of blood T cell repertoires in COVID-19. Study-wide background: Whether acute or convalescent, the COVID-19 samples came from the United States, Italy and Spain. PBMCs, B-cell-depleted T cells, or T cells provided the cDNA or gDNA that made up the material.

Per germline, CDR1 LNHDA and CDR2 SQIVND (reference sequence). V was shortened by 7 bases and J by 3 bases, with 10 bases between the two germline ends. The CDR3 has 13 residues. Enrolled through a virtual design, the participants were between roughly 18 and 89 years of age and came from around 25 US areas. The study counted Cohort 3 donors as recovered given two negative PCRs, clearance, or symptom resolution. Method: immunoSEQ multiplex PCR; TCRdb's copy keeps in-frame clones and lacks some. The sample lists approximately 200,000 clones, under 90% occurring once. The receptor was isolated from a man aged 60-69 years who had recovered from COVID-19. The chain couples TRBV19 to TRBJ1-5; D call uncertain. Sequencing used PBMCs or T cells enriched from blood (not recorded which). CDR3 coding DNA: TGTGCCAGTACCCCAAATCCCAATCAGCCCCAGCATTTT. This encodes CASTPNPNQPQHF.